The T cell receptor (beta chain) under discussion was sequenced for a study of control samples from healthy donors and cancer patients. J gave up 7 bases and V 5 bases, and 6 bases lay outside the gene matches. This CDR3 contains 13 residues. In germline, CDR1 is MNHEY, CDR2 SMNVEV (reference sequence). The data were produced by immunoSEQ multiplex PCR, yet TCRdb's version contains in-frame clones alone and is incomplete. The sample contains around 96,000 clones, just over 90% of which appear only once. This TCR derives from a young man in good health. J is TRBJ1-2 and V is TRBV27; 8 bases are a match to TRBD1. Sample: blood. The CDR3 DNA is TGTGCCAGCAGTACAGGGACAGGTCCTGGCTACACCTTC. Translated: CASSTGTGPGYTF.